This TCR beta chain was captured in a study of STAT3 mutations in large granular lymphocyte leukemia. The table came from immunoSEQ multiplex PCR; TCRdb's copy has only in-frame clones and leaves some out. The profile shows 15,000 to 18,000 clones, over 90% of them singletons. Study-wide points: In T-cell large granular lymphocyte leukemia, about half of patients showed multiple immunodominant subclonotypes.

Between the trimmed V and J ends, which lost 1 base and 5 bases, there was a span of 6 bases. This CDR3 comprises 12 residues. The germline V gene encodes CDR1 MNHEY and CDR2 SMNVEV (reference sequence). On this clone itself: Its antigen is unidentified.

The sequencing sample was made of peripheral blood mononuclear cells. This chain uses TRBV27 with TRBJ2-7, with no clear D. The receptor was isolated from a woman in her 50s with T-cell large granular lymphocyte leukemia. Some clones in this sample may be carry-over from other donors' samples. This chain's CDR3 is CASSLFGDEQYF. In DNA form, the CDR3 reads TGTGCCAGCAGTTTATTTGGCGACGAGCAGTACTTC.